This paragraph covers one T cell receptor beta chain sequence. The CDR3 extends over 15 amino acids. J gave up 6 bases and V 7 bases, and 13 bases lay outside the gene matches. CDR1 is WSHSY and CDR2 is SAAADI in the germline V gene. This specimen belongs to a study of blood T cell repertoires in COVID-19. TCRdb keeps only in-frame clones here, not all; method: immunoSEQ multiplex PCR. The sample lists roughly 55,000 clones; roughly 79% were seen once. The V gene is TRBV10-2, the J gene TRBJ1-2; 8 bases map to TRBD1. Sequenced input: peripheral blood. The clonotype originates from a human donor with active or convalescent COVID-19. The donor label of this sample is uncertain. The CDR3 bases are TGCGCCAGCACTCTCATAGCAGGGGGCGAGAATGGCTACACCTTC. Translated: CASTLIAGGENGYTF.